Presented here are 16 T cell receptor beta chains from one specimen sequenced in a study of cytotoxic CD8 clonotypes in ibrutinib-treated CLL (dated by TCRdb to 2020 to 2023). Library preparation was by the immunoSEQ multiplex PCR assay. TCRdb mirrors the immuneACCESS table, restricted to in-frame sequences. Some clones are absent from its copies; in checked studies, under half trace to an unresolved V gene, and the reason for the others is unknown. Within this sample are under 200,000 clones, with roughly 77% of them counted one time only. The biggest ten clones account for approximately 2% of the sample. The time point label, read with the paper, signifies: roughly 12 months on ibrutinib. The starting material was PBMCs, obtained after 12 months of ibrutinib treatment. These receptors all stem from a human donor with chronic lymphocytic leukemia.

Comments on this clone: The junction departs from germline at one end; a sequencing error may be responsible. This chain joins TRBV5-1 and TRBJ1-4; D gene ambiguous. This CDR3 has 16 residues. Per the germline V gene, CDR1 is SGHRS and CDR2 is YFSETQ. For the CDR3, the DNA is TGCGCCAGCAGCTTGGAGGGCTCTACAACTAATGAAAAACCGTTTTTT. The encoded protein is CASSLEGSTTNEKPFF.

A single count supports this clone. The V call is TRBV7-2, the J call TRBJ2-1, with 7 bases identical to TRBD2. In germline, CDR1 is SGHTA, CDR2 FQGNSA. The CDR3 is made up of 15 amino acids. J was trimmed by 9 bases and V by 1 base; bases with no gene match: 9. The CDR3 here is CASSLGAGAGSEQFF. The CDR3 DNA reads TGTGCCAGCAGCTTAGGGGCGGGAGCGGGGAGTGAGCAGTTCTTC.

The chain recombines TRBV25-1 with TRBJ2-7; 11 bases line up with TRBD2. V dropped 3 bases and J dropped 4; count of bases not matched to a gene: 2. CDR1 MGHDK and CDR2 SYGVNS come from the germline V gene. CDR3 length equals 14 residues. The DNA for the CDR3 is TGTGCCAGCAGTGACGGGACTAGCGGTTACGAGCAGTACTTC. It encodes CASSDGTSGYEQYF.

This clone was observed once. The chain is built from TRBV28 and TRBJ2-7, with 8 bases aligning to TRBD1. The CDR3 spans 12 residues. From germline, CDR1 is MDHEN and CDR2 SYDVKM. V lost 6 bases to trimming and J lost 6 bases; unmatched junction nucleotides: 4. CDR3 coding DNA: TGTGCCAGCAGCGGACAGGGCCGCGAGCAGTACTTC. Protein: CASSGQGREQYF.

The rearrangement links TRBV7-3 to TRBJ1-1; D perhaps matches TRBD1 (6 bases). The CDR3 length is 14 residues. Trimming took 5 bases from V and 4 from J, leaving 14 bases between them. Germline-derived CDR1 and CDR2 are SGHTA and FQGTGA. The CDR3 DNA sequence: TGTGCCAGCAGCCCAAACACAGGGCGCACTGAAGCTTTCTTT. Amino acid sequence: CASSPNTGRTEAFF.

The V and J genes are TRBV7-6 and TRBJ2-3, with 8 bases aligning to TRBD2. The length of the CDR3 is 15 residues. Germline CDR1 SGHVS, CDR2 FNYEAQ. Losses at the gene ends were 5 bases for V and 0 bases for J; bases not matched to a gene: 4. The CDR3: CASSRGGTSTDTQYF. The CDR3 nucleotides read TGTGCCAGCAGCCGGGGGGGGACTAGCACAGATACGCAGTATTTT.

V is TRBV21-1 and J is TRBJ1-1. TRBV21-1 is a recognized pseudogene. There are 14 residues in the CDR3. As DNA, the CDR3 is TGTGCCAGCAGCAAAGTCGATGTGAACACTGAAGCTTTCTTT. Translation gives CASSKVDVNTEAFF.

This sequence joins TRBV7-2 and TRBJ2-5; 11 nucleotides align to TRBD2. CDR1 and CDR2 (germline): SGHTA, FQGNSA. J lost 5 bases, V lost 1 base, and 12 bases had no gene match. The length of the CDR3 is 18 residues. DNA of the CDR3: TGTGCCAGCAGCTTAGAGGGACTAGCGGAATATAACCGGGAGACCCAGTACTTC. The encoded protein is CASSLEGLAEYNRETQYF. The full variable domain, in which reference TRBV7-2 and TRBJ2-5 provide the parts outside the CDR3, is GAGVSQSPSNKVTEKGKDVELRCDPISGHTALYWYRQSLGQGLEFLIYFQGNSAPDKSGLPSDRFSAERTGGSVSTLTIQRTQQEDSAVYLCASSLEGLAEYNRETQYFGPGTRLLVL.

In nucleotides, the CDR3 is TGCGCCAGCAGACCAATCTCCTCTGGAAACACCATATATTTT. Its protein product is CASRPISSGNTIYF. This sequence joins TRBV5-1 and TRBJ1-3; no reliable D call. Per germline, CDR1 SGHRS and CDR2 YFSETQ. Trimming took 5 bases from V and 0 from J, leaving 9 bases between them. This CDR3 is built from 14 residues. Full variable domain (outside the CDR3, taken from reference TRBV5-1 and TRBJ1-3): KAGVTQTPRYLIKTRGQQVTLSCSPISGHRSVSWYQQTPGQGLQFLFEYFSETQRNKGNFPGRFSGRQFSNSRSEMNVSTLELGDSALYLCASRPISSGNTIYFGEGSWLTVV.

V is TRBV14 and J is TRBJ1-2; the D gene is possibly TRBD1 (6 bases). Germline V gene data show CDR1 as SGHDN and CDR2 as FVKESK. The V gene lost 3 bases and the J gene lost 2 bases, with 7 bases spanning the gap. This CDR3 comprises 13 residues. The CDR3 loop is CASSQGGNYGYTF. The CDR3 coding sequence is TGTGCCAGCAGCCAGGGGGGCAACTATGGCTACACCTTC.

This rearrangement joins TRBV19 to TRBJ2-2; 8 positions match TRBD2. V lost 4 bases and J lost 3; bases outside the gene matches: 4. The CDR3 loop spans 15 amino acids. Germline loops: CDR1 LNHDA, CDR2 SQIVND (reference sequence). The CDR3 bases are TGTGCCAGTAGTACGGGACTAGGGGACACCGGGGAGCTGTTTTTT. It translates to CASSTGLGDTGELFF.

V gene TRBV10-3 combines with J gene TRBJ1-2, with D perhaps matching TRBD1 (5 bases). Trimming pared 4 bases from V and 0 bases from J, leaving 6 bases between. Per germline, CDR1 ENHRY and CDR2 SYGVKD. The CDR3 runs to 13 residues. As DNA, the CDR3 is TGTGCCATCAGTGCGACAGCTAACTATGGCTACACCTTC. Translation: CAISATANYGYTF.

Here the CDR3 reads CASSQTGTGPFYEQYF. CDR3 coding DNA: TGTGCCAGCAGCCAGACCGGGACAGGACCATTCTACGAGCAGTACTTC. The chain links TRBV14 to TRBJ2-7; 8 bases are shared with TRBD1. J was trimmed by 3 bases and V by 3 bases; bases with no gene match: 10. The CDR3 loop spans 16 amino acids. Germline lookup yields CDR1 SGHDN and CDR2 FVKESK.

This clone was detected once. This chain uses TRBV27 with TRBJ2-3; D perhaps matches TRBD2 (5 bases). The V and J ends lost 3 bases and 8 bases respectively, with 18 bases between them. This CDR3 has 15 residues. Germline V lookup: CDR1 MNHEY, CDR2 SMNVEV (reference sequence). As DNA, the CDR3 is TGTGCCAGCAGTTTCGGCGGTCGTAATCGGGGTACGCAGTATTTT. Protein sequence: CASSFGGRNRGTQYF.

The chain joins TRBV6-1 to TRBJ1-5; a weak D match, TRBD1 (5 bases). The V gene's germline CDR1 is MNHNS and CDR2 SASEGT. Trimming cost V 6 bases and J 0 bases, with 9 bases left between them. The CDR3 is made up of 14 amino acids. CDR3 protein: CASRGLLSNQPQHF. The DNA for the CDR3 is TGTGCCAGCAGGGGACTGCTTAGCAATCAGCCCCAGCATTTT.

The chain uses TRBV21-1 and TRBJ1-1. TRBV21-1 is a pseudogene. The CDR3 length is 14 residues. The CDR3 protein is CASSTGLLNTEAFF. Written as DNA, the CDR3 is TGTGCCAGCAGCACCGGACTGTTGAACACTGAAGCTTTCTTT.